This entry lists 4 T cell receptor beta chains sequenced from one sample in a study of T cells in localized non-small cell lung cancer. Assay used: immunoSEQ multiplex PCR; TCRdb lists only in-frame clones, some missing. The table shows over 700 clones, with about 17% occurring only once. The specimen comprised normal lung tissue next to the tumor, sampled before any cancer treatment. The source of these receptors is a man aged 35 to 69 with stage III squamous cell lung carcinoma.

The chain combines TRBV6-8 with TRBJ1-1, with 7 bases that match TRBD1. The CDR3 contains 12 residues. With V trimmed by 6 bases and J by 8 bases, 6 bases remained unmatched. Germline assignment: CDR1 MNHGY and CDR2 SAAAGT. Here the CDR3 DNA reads TGTGCCAGCAGCCCCGACAGGGCCGAAGCTTTCTTT. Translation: CASSPDRAEAFF.

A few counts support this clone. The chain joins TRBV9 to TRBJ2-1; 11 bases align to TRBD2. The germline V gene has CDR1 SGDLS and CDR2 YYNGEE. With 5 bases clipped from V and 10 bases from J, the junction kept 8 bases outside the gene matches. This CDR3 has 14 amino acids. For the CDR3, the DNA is TGTGCCAGCAGTGAACGGCTAGCGGGGGGCGAGCAGTTCTTC. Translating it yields CASSERLAGGEQFF.

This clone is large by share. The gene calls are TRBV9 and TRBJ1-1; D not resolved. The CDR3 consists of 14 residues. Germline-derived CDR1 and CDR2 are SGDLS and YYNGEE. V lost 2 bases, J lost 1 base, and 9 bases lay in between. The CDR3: CASSVSGKNTEAFF. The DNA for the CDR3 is TGTGCCAGCAGCGTCAGTGGGAAGAACACTGAAGCTTTCTTT.

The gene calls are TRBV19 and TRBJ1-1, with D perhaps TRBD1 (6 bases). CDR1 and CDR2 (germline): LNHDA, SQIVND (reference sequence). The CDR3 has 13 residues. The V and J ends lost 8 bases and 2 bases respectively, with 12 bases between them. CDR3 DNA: TGTGCCAGTTCCGGGACACTCAACACTGAAGCTTTCTTT. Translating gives CASSGTLNTEAFF.